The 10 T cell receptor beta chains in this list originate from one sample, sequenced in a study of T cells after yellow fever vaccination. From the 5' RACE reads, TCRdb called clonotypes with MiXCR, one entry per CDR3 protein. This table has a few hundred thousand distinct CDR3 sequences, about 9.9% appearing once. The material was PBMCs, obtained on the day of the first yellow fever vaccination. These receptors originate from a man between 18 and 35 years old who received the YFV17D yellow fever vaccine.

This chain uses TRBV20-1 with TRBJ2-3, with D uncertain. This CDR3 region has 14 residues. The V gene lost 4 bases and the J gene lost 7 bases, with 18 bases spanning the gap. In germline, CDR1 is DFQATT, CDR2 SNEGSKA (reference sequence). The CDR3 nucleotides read TGCAGTGCTATCTTCGGTTCCGAACTGAATACGCAGTATTTT. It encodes CSAIFGSELNTQYF.

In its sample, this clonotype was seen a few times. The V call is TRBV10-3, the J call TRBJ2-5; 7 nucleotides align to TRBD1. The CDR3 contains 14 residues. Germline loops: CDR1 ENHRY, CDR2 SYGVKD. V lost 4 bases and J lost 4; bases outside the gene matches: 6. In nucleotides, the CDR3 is TGTGCCATCAGTGTGCTTAGGGGGCGAGAGACCCAGTACTTC. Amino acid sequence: CAISVLRGRETQYF.

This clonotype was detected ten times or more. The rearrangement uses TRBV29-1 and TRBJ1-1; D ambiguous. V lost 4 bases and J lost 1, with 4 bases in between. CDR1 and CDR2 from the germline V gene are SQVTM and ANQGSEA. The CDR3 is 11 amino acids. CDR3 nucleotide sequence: TGCAGCGTTGCAAGGAACACTGAAGCTTTCTTT. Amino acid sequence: CSVARNTEAFF.

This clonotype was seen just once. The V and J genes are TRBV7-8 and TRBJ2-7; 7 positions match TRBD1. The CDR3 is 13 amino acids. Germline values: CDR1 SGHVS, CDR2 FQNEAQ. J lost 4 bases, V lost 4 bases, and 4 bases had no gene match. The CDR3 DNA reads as TGTGCCAGCAGCTCGGGACAGACTTACGAGCAGTACGTC. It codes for CASSSGQTYEQYV.

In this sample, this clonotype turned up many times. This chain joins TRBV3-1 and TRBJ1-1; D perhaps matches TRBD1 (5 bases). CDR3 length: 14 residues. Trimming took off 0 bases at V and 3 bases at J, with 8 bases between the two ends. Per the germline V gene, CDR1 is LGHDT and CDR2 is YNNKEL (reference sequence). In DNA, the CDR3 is TGTGCCAGCAGCCAAGAAGGGGTTTACACTGAAGCTTTCTTT. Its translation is CASSQEGVYTEAFF.

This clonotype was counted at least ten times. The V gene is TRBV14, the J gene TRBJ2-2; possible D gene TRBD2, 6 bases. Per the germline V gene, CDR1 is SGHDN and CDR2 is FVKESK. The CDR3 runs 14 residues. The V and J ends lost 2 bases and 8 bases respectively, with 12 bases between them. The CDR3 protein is CASSQPGGSGELFF. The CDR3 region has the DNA TGTGCCAGCAGCCAACCTGGGGGGTCGGGGGAGCTGTTTTTT.

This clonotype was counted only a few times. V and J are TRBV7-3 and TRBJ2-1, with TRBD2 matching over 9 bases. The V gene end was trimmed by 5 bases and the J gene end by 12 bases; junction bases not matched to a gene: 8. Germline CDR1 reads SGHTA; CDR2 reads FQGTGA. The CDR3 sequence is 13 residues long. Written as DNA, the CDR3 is TGTGCCAGCAGCATGACAGCGCGGGGGGGGCAGTTCTTC. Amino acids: CASSMTARGGQFF.

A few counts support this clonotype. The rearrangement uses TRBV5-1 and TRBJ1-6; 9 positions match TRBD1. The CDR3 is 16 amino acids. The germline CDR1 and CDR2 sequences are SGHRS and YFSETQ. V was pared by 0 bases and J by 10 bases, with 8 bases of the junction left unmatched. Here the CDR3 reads CASSLGDRGSRSPLHF. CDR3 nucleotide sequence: TGCGCCAGCAGCTTGGGCGACAGGGGGTCGCGGTCACCCCTCCACTTT.

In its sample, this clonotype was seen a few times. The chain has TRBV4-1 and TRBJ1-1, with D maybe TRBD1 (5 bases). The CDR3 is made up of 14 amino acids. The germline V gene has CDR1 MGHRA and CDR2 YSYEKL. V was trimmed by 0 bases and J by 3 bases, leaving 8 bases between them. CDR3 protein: CASSQEGEYTEAFF. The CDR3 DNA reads TGCGCCAGCAGCCAAGAAGGGGAGTACACTGAAGCTTTCTTT.

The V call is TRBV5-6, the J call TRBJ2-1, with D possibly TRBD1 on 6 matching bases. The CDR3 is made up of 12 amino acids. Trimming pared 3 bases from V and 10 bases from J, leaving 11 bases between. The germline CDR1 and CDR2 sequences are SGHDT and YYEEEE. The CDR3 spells CASSSGQYEQFF. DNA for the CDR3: TGTGCCAGCAGCTCAGGACAGTACGAGCAGTTCTTC.